A selection of T cell receptor beta chains follows, all from one sample in a study of OX40 agonist ivuxolimab in advanced cancers. The protocol was immunoSEQ multiplex PCR, while the TCRdb copy is restricted to in-frame clones and leaves out a portion. The sample gives 100,000 or so clones, 84% of which show up once; 4.5% to 5.5% is in the top ten. This sample comprised CD4+ or CD8+ T cells sorted from blood, obtained in a trial of the OX40 agonist ivuxolimab. The receptors were gathered from an adult with an advanced solid tumor such as melanoma, head and neck, liver or kidney cancer. Each CDR3 is given with its conserved first and last residue. Each record gives: D gene, J gene, V gene, clone size, CDR3 protein, CDR3 DNA. A D gene is named only where the DNA matches it firmly. A clone size is listed for some rows: how often the clone was seen (once, few, many), or a class if it is expanded.

d_gene: TRBD1; j_gene: TRBJ1-6; v_gene: TRBV5-1; abundance: .; CDR3aa: CASSSQGGQGLRGDSPLHF; CDR3nt: TGCGCCAGCAGCTCTCAGGGAGGACAGGGGTTAAGGGGAGATTCACCCCTCCACTTT
d_gene: TRBD2; j_gene: TRBJ2-3; v_gene: TRBV5-1; abundance: .; CDR3aa: CASSIGLARTDTQYF; CDR3nt: TGCGCCAGCAGCATAGGACTAGCTCGGACAGATACGCAGTATTTT
d_gene: TRBD2; j_gene: TRBJ2-1; v_gene: TRBV11-2; abundance: .; CDR3aa: CASSPISGQKQFF; CDR3nt: TGTGCCAGCAGCCCCATTAGCGGGCAAAAGCAGTTCTTC
d_gene: TRBD2; j_gene: TRBJ2-3; v_gene: TRBV5-1; abundance: .; CDR3aa: CASSLGVSSGRGDTQYF; CDR3nt: TGCGCCAGCAGCTTGGGAGTTTCTAGCGGGAGGGGAGATACGCAGTATTTT
d_gene: .; j_gene: TRBJ2-2; v_gene: TRBV12-5; abundance: .; CDR3aa: CASGSDFAGELFF; CDR3nt: TGTGCTAGTGGTTCGGACTTCGCCGGGGAGCTGTTTTTT
d_gene: TRBD2; j_gene: TRBJ2-6; v_gene: TRBV7-2; abundance: .; CDR3aa: CASSLTSGASAGANVLTF; CDR3nt: TGTGCCAGCAGCTTAACTAGCGGGGCCAGCGCTGGGGCCAACGTCCTGACTTTC
d_gene: .; j_gene: TRBJ1-2; v_gene: TRBV4-3; abundance: .; CDR3aa: CASSPQRQGGGYTF; CDR3nt: TGCGCCAGCAGCCCCCAGAGGCAGGGAGGAGGCTACACCTTC
d_gene: TRBD2; j_gene: TRBJ2-1; v_gene: TRBV7-6; abundance: .; CDR3aa: CASSLGGMAGVNEQFF; CDR3nt: TGTGCCAGCAGCTTAGGCGGGATGGCGGGAGTGAATGAGCAGTTCTTC
d_gene: TRBD2; j_gene: TRBJ2-7; v_gene: TRBV19; abundance: .; CDR3aa: CASSRTRSYEQYF; CDR3nt: TGTGCCAGTAGCCGGACTAGGTCCTACGAGCAGTACTTC
d_gene: TRBD1; j_gene: TRBJ1-4; v_gene: TRBV19; abundance: once; CDR3aa: CASSTGQGRKLFF; CDR3nt: TGTGCCAGTAGTACCGGACAGGGGCGGAAACTGTTTTTT
d_gene: .; j_gene: TRBJ1-3; v_gene: TRBV5-4; abundance: .; CDR3aa: CASSQDPQVGTNTIYF; CDR3nt: TGTGCCAGCAGCCAAGATCCCCAGGTCGGGACGAACACCATATATTTT
d_gene: .; j_gene: TRBJ1-4; v_gene: TRBV19; abundance: .; CDR3aa: CASSKGGQINEKLFF; CDR3nt: TGTGCCAGTAGTAAGGGGGGGCAGATTAATGAAAAACTGTTTTTT
d_gene: TRBD1; j_gene: TRBJ2-7; v_gene: TRBV6-6; abundance: .; CDR3aa: CASSRPGQGFEQYF; CDR3nt: TGTGCCAGCAGTCGACCGGGACAGGGATTCGAGCAGTACTTC
d_gene: .; j_gene: TRBJ1-1; v_gene: TRBV7-8; abundance: .; CDR3aa: CASTTRRLGGLEAFF; CDR3nt: TGTGCCAGCACCACAAGACGTCTTGGGGGGCTAGAAGCTTTCTTT
d_gene: .; j_gene: TRBJ2-7; v_gene: TRBV5-4; abundance: .; CDR3aa: CASSQEPGSYEQYF; CDR3nt: TGCGCCAGCAGCCAAGAGCCCGGATCCTACGAGCAGTACTTC
d_gene: TRBD1; j_gene: TRBJ1-1; v_gene: TRBV5-1; abundance: few; CDR3aa: CASKYKTGGLTEAFF; CDR3nt: TGCGCCAGCAAATATAAGACAGGGGGTTTGACTGAAGCTTTCTTT
d_gene: .; j_gene: TRBJ1-4; v_gene: TRBV5-8; abundance: few; CDR3aa: CASSLRGAEEKLFF; CDR3nt: TGTGCCAGCAGCTTAAGGGGGGCAGAGGAAAAACTGTTTTTT
d_gene: .; j_gene: TRBJ2-2; v_gene: TRBV7-9; abundance: .; CDR3aa: CATFTGELFF; CDR3nt: TGTGCGACTTTCACCGGGGAGCTGTTTTTT
d_gene: TRBD2; j_gene: TRBJ2-7; v_gene: TRBV7-9; abundance: .; CDR3aa: CASSSQGTSGSHEQYF; CDR3nt: TGTGCCAGCAGCTCCCAGGGGACTAGCGGGAGCCACGAGCAGTACTTC
d_gene: TRBD1; j_gene: TRBJ1-2; v_gene: TRBV5-6; abundance: .; CDR3aa: CASSLDRGPVYGYTF; CDR3nt: TGTGCCAGCAGCCTTGACAGGGGGCCTGTCTATGGCTACACCTTC
d_gene: .; j_gene: TRBJ1-1; v_gene: TRBV7-2; abundance: few; CDR3aa: CASSFTGYPNTEAFF; CDR3nt: TGTGCCAGCAGCTTTACGGGTTACCCGAACACTGAAGCTTTCTTT
d_gene: TRBD2; j_gene: TRBJ2-1; v_gene: TRBV7-2; abundance: .; CDR3aa: CASSLRSTSGTNEQFF; CDR3nt: TGTGCCAGCAGCTTACGGTCGACTAGCGGGACCAATGAGCAGTTCTTC
d_gene: .; j_gene: TRBJ1-1; v_gene: TRBV10-2; abundance: once; CDR3aa: CASSESSGRRVGTEAFF; CDR3nt: TGCGCCAGCAGTGAGTCGAGTGGGAGAAGGGTGGGAACTGAAGCTTTCTTT
d_gene: .; j_gene: TRBJ1-1; v_gene: TRBV7-9; abundance: .; CDR3aa: CASSFEGLNTEAFF; CDR3nt: TGTGCCAGCAGCTTTGAGGGTCTGAACACTGAAGCTTTCTTT
d_gene: .; j_gene: TRBJ1-2; v_gene: TRBV27; abundance: few; CDR3aa: CASSPTPGDLLGYTF; CDR3nt: TGTGCCAGCAGTCCCACACCTGGAGACCTCCTCGGCTACACCTTC
d_gene: .; j_gene: TRBJ1-2; v_gene: TRBV6-1; abundance: .; CDR3aa: CASSYGYGYTF; CDR3nt: TGTGCCAGCAGTTATGGCTATGGCTACACCTTC
d_gene: .; j_gene: TRBJ1-1; v_gene: TRBV18; abundance: .; CDR3aa: CASSPKGGTEAFF; CDR3nt: TGTGCCAGCTCACCTAAGGGTGGCACTGAAGCTTTCTTT
d_gene: TRBD2; j_gene: TRBJ2-2; v_gene: TRBV19; abundance: .; CDR3aa: CASSILAGVGGELFF; CDR3nt: TGTGCCAGTAGTATACTAGCGGGAGTAGGTGGGGAGCTGTTTTTT
d_gene: TRBD1; j_gene: TRBJ1-3; v_gene: TRBV5-1; abundance: .; CDR3aa: CASRSASSGGVGNTIYF; CDR3nt: TGCGCCAGCAGGTCCGCTTCCTCAGGGGGGGTTGGAAACACCATATATTTT
d_gene: .; j_gene: TRBJ1-1; v_gene: TRBV2; abundance: once; CDR3aa: CASSEDYRNTEAFF; CDR3nt: TGTGCCAGCAGTGAAGACTACAGGAACACTGAAGCTTTCTTT
d_gene: .; j_gene: TRBJ2-3; v_gene: TRBV6-6; abundance: .; CDR3aa: CASASGRRTDTQYF; CDR3nt: TGTGCCAGCGCCTCGGGCAGACGCACAGATACGCAGTATTTT
d_gene: TRBD2; j_gene: TRBJ2-1; v_gene: TRBV6-1; abundance: .; CDR3aa: CASSEGTSGRGGQFF; CDR3nt: TGTGCCAGCAGTGAAGGGACTAGCGGGAGGGGCGGGCAGTTCTTC
d_gene: TRBD1; j_gene: TRBJ1-2; v_gene: TRBV5-4; abundance: .; CDR3aa: CASSLVTGDGYTF; CDR3nt: TGTGCCAGCAGCTTGGTGACAGGGGATGGCTACACCTTC
d_gene: TRBD1; j_gene: TRBJ1-1; v_gene: TRBV5-6; abundance: .; CDR3aa: CASETGGTEAFF; CDR3nt: TGTGCCAGTGAGACAGGGGGAACTGAAGCTTTCTTT
d_gene: TRBD1; j_gene: TRBJ1-2; v_gene: TRBV6-5; abundance: .; CDR3aa: CASSSGTGIYGYTF; CDR3nt: TGTGCCAGCAGTTCGGGGACAGGAATCTATGGCTACACCTTC
d_gene: .; j_gene: TRBJ2-1; v_gene: TRBV19; abundance: .; CDR3aa: CASLAGGLALNNEQFF; CDR3nt: TGTGCCAGTCTGGCAGGGGGGCTAGCGCTAAACAATGAGCAGTTCTTC
d_gene: TRBD2; j_gene: TRBJ2-2; v_gene: TRBV7-2; abundance: .; CDR3aa: CASSSSSGNGGELFF; CDR3nt: TGTGCCAGCAGCTCTTCTAGCGGGAATGGCGGGGAGCTGTTTTTT
d_gene: .; j_gene: TRBJ2-5; v_gene: TRBV11-3; abundance: .; CDR3aa: CASSLGRGEETQYF; CDR3nt: TGTGCCAGCAGCTTAGGGAGGGGTGAAGAGACCCAGTACTTC
d_gene: .; j_gene: TRBJ2-7; v_gene: TRBV5-4; abundance: .; CDR3aa: CASSSGPPYEQYF; CDR3nt: TGTGCCAGCAGCTCGGGACCGCCCTACGAGCAGTACTTC
d_gene: .; j_gene: TRBJ2-7; v_gene: TRBV14; abundance: few; CDR3aa: CASSQTALSEQYF; CDR3nt: TGTGCCAGCAGCCAGACGGCTCTAAGCGAGCAGTACTTC